The 7 T cell receptor beta chains given below trace back to one sample, sequenced in a study of siplizumab effects on memory and regulatory T cells. Libraries were prepared by immunoSEQ multiplex PCR; TCRdb keeps only in-frame clonotypes and omits some of them. The sample lists tens of thousands of clones, 80% to 95% seen once, with 5.5% to 7.5% in the top ten. The sequenced material came from CD8+ T cells sorted from blood. The source of these receptors is a human donor in good health.

The genes are TRBV4-3 and TRBJ2-7; tentatively, D is TRBD1 or TRBD2 (5 bases each). The CDR3 length is 16 residues. The V end lost 4 bases, the J end lost 2 bases, and 18 bases lay between the germline ends. From germline, CDR1 is LGHNA and CDR2 YSLEER. This CDR3 is CASSPSGAGNPYEQYF. The CDR3, as DNA: TGCGCCAGCAGCCCTTCCGGGGCAGGGAATCCCTACGAGCAGTACTTC.

The genes are TRBV6-5 and TRBJ2-1, with 9 bases that match TRBD1. The CDR3 has 15 residues. V shed 8 bases and J 7 bases; nucleotides not matched to a gene: 12. Germline CDR1 and CDR2: MNHEY and SVGAGI. In DNA, the CDR3 is TGTGCCAGCCGGACCGGGACAGGGATGAGTAATGAGCAGTTCTTC. This sequence encodes CASRTGTGMSNEQFF.

The chain joins TRBV19 to TRBJ2-7; no definite D call. Per the germline V gene, CDR1 is LNHDA and CDR2 is SQIVND (reference sequence). V was shortened by 5 bases and J by 4 bases, with 9 bases between the two germline ends. The CDR3 loop spans 12 amino acids. CDR3 sequence reads: CASSEVEYEQYF. The DNA for the CDR3 is TGTGCCAGTAGTGAAGTCGAGTACGAGCAGTACTTC. The full variable domain, with the rest looked up from reference TRBV19 and TRBJ2-7, is DGGITQSPKYLFRKEGQNVTLSCEQNLNHDAMYWYRQDPGQGLRLIYYSQIVNDFQKGDIAEGYSVSREKKESFPLTVTSAQKNPTAFYLCASSEVEYEQYFGPGTRLTVT.

The chain joins TRBV18 to TRBJ2-7; D gene ambiguous. The CDR3 extends over 15 amino acids. Trimming took 2 bases from V and 4 from J, leaving 15 bases between them. Germline loops: CDR1 KGHSH, CDR2 LQKENI. The CDR3 here is CASSPSRSTEYEQYF. In nucleotides, the CDR3 is TGTGCCAGCTCACCAAGTAGGTCGACGGAGTACGAGCAGTACTTC.

This clone occurred once. V is TRBV30 and J is TRBJ1-5; D uncertain. Trimming cost V 0 bases and J 6 bases, with 9 bases left between them. This CDR3 is built from 13 residues. Germline loops: CDR1 GTSNPN, CDR2 SVGIG (reference sequence). The CDR3, as DNA: TGTGCCTGGAGTGTAGATGGGTTTCAGCCCCAGCATTTT. Its translation: CAWSVDGFQPQHF.

This clone has only one observation. The V call is TRBV27, the J call TRBJ2-3, with 11 positions matching TRBD2. CDR3 size: 16 residues. The V gene end was trimmed by 5 bases and the J gene end by 0 bases; junction bases not matched to a gene: 4. The germline CDR1 and CDR2 sequences are MNHEY and SMNVEV (reference sequence). The CDR3 is CASSVTSGGSTDTQYF. CDR3 in DNA: TGTGCCAGCAGTGTCACTAGCGGGGGTAGCACAGATACGCAGTATTTT.

The genes are TRBV30 and TRBJ1-1; D remains ambiguous. The CDR3 sequence is 11 residues long. Germline CDR1 is GTSNPN and CDR2 is SVGIG (reference sequence). V gave up 6 bases and J gave up 8 bases, with 13 bases separating them. CDR3 DNA: TGTGCCTGTTGGCTAGTGTCGGAAGCTTTCTTT. It is translated as CACWLVSEAFF.